This T cell receptor beta chain appears in the sequencing data of a study of OX40 agonist ivuxolimab in advanced cancers. Turning to the study itself: Ivuxolimab was administered intravenously to patients at 0.01 to 10 mg/kg every 2 weeks. Study conclusions and caveats: At 0.1 to 3.0 mg/kg, clonal expansion of CD4+ and CD8+ blood T cells had occurred by week 6.

CDR1 and CDR2 (germline): SEHNR, FQNEAQ (reference sequence). With 6 bases removed from V and 2 bases from J, the gap between germline ends came to 14 bases. This CDR3 region has 14 residues. This clone was detected a few times. What it recognizes is unknown. The method was immunoSEQ multiplex PCR; TCRdb's version includes in-frame clones alone and lacks a portion of them. This table holds about 25,000 clones, about 81% found once. The sequence was obtained from an adult with an advanced solid tumor such as melanoma, head and neck, liver or kidney cancer. The chain has TRBV7-9 and TRBJ2-7; possibly TRBD1 for D (6 bases). This sample comprised CD4+ or CD8+ T cells sorted from blood, obtained in a trial of the OX40 agonist ivuxolimab. This CDR3 reads CASSVQGFPYEQYF. The CDR3 DNA reads as TGTGCCAGCAGTGTACAGGGATTCCCCTACGAGCAGTACTTC.